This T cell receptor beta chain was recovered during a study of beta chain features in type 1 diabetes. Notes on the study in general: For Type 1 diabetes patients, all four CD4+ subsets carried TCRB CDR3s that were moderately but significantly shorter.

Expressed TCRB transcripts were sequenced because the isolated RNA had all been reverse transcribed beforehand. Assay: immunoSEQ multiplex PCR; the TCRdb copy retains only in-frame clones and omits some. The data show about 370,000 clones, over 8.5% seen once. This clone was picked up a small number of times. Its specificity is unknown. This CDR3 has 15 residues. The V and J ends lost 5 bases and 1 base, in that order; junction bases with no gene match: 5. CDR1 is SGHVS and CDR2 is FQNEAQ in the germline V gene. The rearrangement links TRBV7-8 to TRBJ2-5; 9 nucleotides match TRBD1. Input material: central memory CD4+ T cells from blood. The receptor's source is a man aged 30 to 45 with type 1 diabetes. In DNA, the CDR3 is TGTGCCAGCAGCATTGGGACAGGGATCCAAGAGACCCAGTACTTC. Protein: CASSIGTGIQETQYF.